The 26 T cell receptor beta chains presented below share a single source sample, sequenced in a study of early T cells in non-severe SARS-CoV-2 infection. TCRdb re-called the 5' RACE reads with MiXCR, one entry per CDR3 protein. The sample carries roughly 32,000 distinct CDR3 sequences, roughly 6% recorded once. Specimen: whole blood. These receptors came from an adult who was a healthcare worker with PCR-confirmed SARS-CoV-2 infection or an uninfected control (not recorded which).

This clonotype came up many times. The CDR3 loop reads CSADEGQVGTEAFF. The CDR3 coding sequence is TGCAGTGCGGACGAGGGACAGGTCGGAACTGAAGCTTTCTTT. The chain uses TRBV20-1 and TRBJ1-1, with TRBD1 matching over 8 bases. The CDR3 extends over 14 amino acids. J was trimmed by 5 bases and V by 6 bases; bases with no gene match: 11. CDR1 is DFQATT and CDR2 is SNEGSKA in the germline V gene (reference sequence).

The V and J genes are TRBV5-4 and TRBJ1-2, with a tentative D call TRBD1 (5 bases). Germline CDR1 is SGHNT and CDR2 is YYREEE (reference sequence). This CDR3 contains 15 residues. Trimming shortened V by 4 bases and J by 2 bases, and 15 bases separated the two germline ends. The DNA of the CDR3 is TGTGCCAGCAGCACCCGCGGGGAGGGGAACTATGGCTACACCTTC. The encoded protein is CASSTRGEGNYGYTF. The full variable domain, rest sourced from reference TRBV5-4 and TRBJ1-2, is ETGVTQSPTHLIKTRGQQVTLRCSSQSGHNTVSWYQQALGQGPQFIFQYYREEENGRGNFPPRFSGLQFPNYSSELNVNALELDDSALYLCASSTRGEGNYGYTFGSGTRLTVV.

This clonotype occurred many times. The CDR3 DNA sequence: TGTGCCAGCAGCTTAGGAGTTTCACAGGGAAGCTACGAGCAGTACTTC. Translated: CASSLGVSQGSYEQYF. This chain connects TRBV7-8 to TRBJ2-7, with D maybe TRBD1 (6 bases). The ends were cut back, 1 base at V and 3 bases at J, with 16 bases in the middle. This CDR3 contains 16 residues. The germline CDR1 and CDR2 sequences are SGHVS and FQNEAQ.

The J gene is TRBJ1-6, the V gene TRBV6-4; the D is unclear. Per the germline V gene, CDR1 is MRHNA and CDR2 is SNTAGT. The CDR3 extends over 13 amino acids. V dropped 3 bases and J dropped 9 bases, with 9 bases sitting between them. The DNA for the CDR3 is TGTGCCAGCAGTGAAAGTGGAGTTTCACCCCTCCACTTT. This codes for CASSESGVSPLHF.

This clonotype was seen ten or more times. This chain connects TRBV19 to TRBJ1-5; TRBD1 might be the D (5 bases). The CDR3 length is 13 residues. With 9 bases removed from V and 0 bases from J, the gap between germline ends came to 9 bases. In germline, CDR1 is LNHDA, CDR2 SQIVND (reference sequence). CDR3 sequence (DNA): TGTGCCAGCGGGGACTTTAGCAATCAGCCCCAGCATTTT. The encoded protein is CASGDFSNQPQHF.

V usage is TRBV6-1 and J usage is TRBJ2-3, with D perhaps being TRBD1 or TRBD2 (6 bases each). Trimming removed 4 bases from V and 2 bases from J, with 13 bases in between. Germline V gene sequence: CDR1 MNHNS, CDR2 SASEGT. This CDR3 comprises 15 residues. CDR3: CASSGMSGATDTQYF. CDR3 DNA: TGTGCCAGCAGTGGGATGTCGGGGGCCACAGATACGCAGTATTTT.

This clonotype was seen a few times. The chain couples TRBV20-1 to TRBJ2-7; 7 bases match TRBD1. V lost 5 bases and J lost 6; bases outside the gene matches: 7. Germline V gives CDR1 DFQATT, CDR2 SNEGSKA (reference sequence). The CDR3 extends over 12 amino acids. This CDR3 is CSAPRQGSEQYF. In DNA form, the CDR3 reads TGCAGTGCTCCCAGACAGGGAAGCGAGCAGTACTTC.

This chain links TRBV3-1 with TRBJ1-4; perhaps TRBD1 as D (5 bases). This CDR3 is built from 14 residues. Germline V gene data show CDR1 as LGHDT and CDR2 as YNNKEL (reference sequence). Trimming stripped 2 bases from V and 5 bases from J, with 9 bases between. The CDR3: CASSQYGGNEKLFF. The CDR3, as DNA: TGTGCCAGCAGCCAATACGGGGGGAATGAAAAACTGTTTTTT.

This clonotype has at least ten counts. CDR3 coding DNA: TGTGCCAGCAGCCGAGACCGGAACTATGGCTACACCTTC. This encodes CASSRDRNYGYTF. The chain employs TRBV5-8 and TRBJ1-2, with D hard to call. This CDR3 has 13 amino acids. The germline CDR1 and CDR2 sequences are SGHTS and YDEGEE. Trimming stripped 4 bases from V and 2 bases from J, with 9 bases between.

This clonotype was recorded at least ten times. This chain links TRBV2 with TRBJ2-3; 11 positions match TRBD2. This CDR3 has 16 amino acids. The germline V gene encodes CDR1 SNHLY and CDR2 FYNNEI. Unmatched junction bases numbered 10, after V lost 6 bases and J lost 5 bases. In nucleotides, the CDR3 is TGTGCCAGCAGGCCCCCGTTAGCGGGGGGGCAAGATACGCAGTATTTT. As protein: CASRPPLAGGQDTQYF.

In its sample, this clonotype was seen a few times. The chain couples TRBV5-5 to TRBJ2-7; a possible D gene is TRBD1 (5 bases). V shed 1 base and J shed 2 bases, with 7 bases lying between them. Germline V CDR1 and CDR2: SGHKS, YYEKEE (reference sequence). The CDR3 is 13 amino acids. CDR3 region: CASSLKGAYEQYF. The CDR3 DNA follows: TGTGCCAGCAGCTTGAAAGGGGCCTACGAGCAGTACTTC.

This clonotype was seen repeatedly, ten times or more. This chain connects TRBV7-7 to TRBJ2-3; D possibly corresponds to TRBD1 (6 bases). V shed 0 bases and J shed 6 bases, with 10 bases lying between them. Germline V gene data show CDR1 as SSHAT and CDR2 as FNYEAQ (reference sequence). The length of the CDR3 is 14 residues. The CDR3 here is CASSLAGGKDTQYF. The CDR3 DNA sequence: TGTGCCAGCAGCTTAGCAGGGGGAAAGGATACGCAGTATTTT.

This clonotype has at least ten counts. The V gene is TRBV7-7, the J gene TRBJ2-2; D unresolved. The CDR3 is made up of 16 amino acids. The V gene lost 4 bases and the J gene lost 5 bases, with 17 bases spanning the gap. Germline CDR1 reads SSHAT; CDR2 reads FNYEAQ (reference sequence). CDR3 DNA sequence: TGTGCCAGCAGCTCCGGGTCAGACCCCGATACCGGGGAGCTGTTTTTT. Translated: CASSSGSDPDTGELFF.

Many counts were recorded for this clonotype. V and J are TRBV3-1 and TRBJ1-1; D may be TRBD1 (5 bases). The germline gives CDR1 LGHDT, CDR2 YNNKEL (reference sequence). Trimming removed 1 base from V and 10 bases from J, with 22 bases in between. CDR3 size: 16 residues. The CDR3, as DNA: TGTGCCAGCAGCCAAGGGGGCGGAGGGCTCGGAAAAAGAGCTTTCTTT. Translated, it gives CASSQGGGGLGKRAFF.

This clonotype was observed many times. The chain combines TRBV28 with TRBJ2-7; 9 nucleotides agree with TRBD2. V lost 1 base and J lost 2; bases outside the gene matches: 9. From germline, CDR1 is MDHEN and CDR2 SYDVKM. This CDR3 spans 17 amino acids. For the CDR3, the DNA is TGTGCCAGCAGTTTATTTTTGGGGGTAGCGGGGGCCTACGAGCAGTACTTC. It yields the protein CASSLFLGVAGAYEQYF.

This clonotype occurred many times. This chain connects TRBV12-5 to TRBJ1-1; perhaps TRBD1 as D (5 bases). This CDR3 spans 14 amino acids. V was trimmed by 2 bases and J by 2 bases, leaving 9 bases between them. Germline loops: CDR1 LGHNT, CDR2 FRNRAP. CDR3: CASGLSGLNTEAFF. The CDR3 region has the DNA TGTGCTAGTGGTTTGTCAGGGCTAAACACTGAAGCTTTCTTT.

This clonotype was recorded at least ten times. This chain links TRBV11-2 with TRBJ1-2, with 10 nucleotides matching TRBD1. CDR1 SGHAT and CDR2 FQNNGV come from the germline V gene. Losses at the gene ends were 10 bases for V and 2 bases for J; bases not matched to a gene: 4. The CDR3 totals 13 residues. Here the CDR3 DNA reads TGTGCCATCGCGGACAGGGGGAACTATGGCTACACCTTC. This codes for CAIADRGNYGYTF.

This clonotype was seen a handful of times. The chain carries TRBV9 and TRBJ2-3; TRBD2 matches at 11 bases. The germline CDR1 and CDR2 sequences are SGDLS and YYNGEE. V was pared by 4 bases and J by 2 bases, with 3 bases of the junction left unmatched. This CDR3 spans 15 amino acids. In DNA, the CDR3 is TGTGCCAGCAGCCGACTAGCGGGAACCACAGATACGCAGTATTTT. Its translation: CASSRLAGTTDTQYF.

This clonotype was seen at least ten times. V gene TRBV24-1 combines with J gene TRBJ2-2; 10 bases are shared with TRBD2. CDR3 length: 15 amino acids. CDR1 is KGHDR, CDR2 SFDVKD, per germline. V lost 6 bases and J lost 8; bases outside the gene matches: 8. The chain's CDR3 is CATSTRLAGLGELFF. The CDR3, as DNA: TGTGCCACCAGTACCCGACTAGCGGGCTTGGGGGAGCTGTTTTTT.

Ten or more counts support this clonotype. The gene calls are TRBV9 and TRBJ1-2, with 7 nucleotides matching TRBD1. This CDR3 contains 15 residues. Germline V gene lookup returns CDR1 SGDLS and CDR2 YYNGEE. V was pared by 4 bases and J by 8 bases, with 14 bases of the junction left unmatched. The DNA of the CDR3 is TGTGCCAGCAGCCCCAGAGGGGACAGCCCTTGGGGCTACACCTTC. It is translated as CASSPRGDSPWGYTF.

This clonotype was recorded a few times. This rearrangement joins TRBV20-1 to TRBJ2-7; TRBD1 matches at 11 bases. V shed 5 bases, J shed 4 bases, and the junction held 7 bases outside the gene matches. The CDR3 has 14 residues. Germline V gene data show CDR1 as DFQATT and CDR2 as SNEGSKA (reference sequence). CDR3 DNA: TGCAGTGCTCCTACCGGGACAGGGGGATACGAGCAGTACTTC. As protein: CSAPTGTGGYEQYF.

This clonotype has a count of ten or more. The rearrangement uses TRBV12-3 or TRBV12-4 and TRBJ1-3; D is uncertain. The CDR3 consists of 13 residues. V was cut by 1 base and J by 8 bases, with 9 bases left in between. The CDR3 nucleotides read TGTGCCAGCAGTTTAGTGACTGCCGACACCATATATTTT. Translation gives CASSLVTADTIYF.

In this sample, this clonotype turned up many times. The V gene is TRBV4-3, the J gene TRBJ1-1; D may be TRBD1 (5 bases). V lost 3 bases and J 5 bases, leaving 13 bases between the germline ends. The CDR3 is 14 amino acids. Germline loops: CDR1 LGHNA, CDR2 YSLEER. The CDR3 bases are TGCGCCAGCAGCCACACGGCAGGGCGAACTGAAGCTTTCTTT. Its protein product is CASSHTAGRTEAFF.

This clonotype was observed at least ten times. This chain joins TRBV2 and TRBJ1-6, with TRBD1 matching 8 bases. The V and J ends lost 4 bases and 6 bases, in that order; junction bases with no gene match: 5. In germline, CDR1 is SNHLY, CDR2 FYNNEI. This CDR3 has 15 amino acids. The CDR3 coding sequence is TGTGCCAGCAGTGCGGACAGGGTGGGTAATTCACCCCTCCACTTT. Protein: CASSADRVGNSPLHF. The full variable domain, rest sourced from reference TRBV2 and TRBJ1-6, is EPEVTQTPSHQVTQMGQEVILRCVPISNHLYFYWYRQILGQKVEFLVSFYNNEISEKSEIFDDQFSVERPDGSNFTLKIRSTKLEDSAMYFCASSADRVGNSPLHFGNGTRLTVT.

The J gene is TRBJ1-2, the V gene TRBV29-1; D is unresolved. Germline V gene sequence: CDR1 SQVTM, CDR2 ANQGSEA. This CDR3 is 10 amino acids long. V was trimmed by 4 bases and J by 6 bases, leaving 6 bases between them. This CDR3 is CSVVGDGYTF. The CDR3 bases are TGCAGCGTTGTCGGGGATGGCTACACCTTC.

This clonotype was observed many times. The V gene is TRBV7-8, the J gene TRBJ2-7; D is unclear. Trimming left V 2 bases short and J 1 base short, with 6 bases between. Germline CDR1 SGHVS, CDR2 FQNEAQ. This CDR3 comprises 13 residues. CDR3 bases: TGTGCCAGCAGCTTATACCTGTCCTACGAGCAGTACTTC. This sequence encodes CASSLYLSYEQYF.